These T cell receptor beta chains were read from a single sample in a study of blood T cell repertoires in COVID-19. Sequencing used immunoSEQ multiplex PCR; TCRdb keeps in-frame clones, though not all of them. The table has some 30,000 clones, about 88% seen once. The sequenced sample consisted of peripheral blood. The receptors shown here come from a human donor in a cohort sampled during active COVID-19. The donor label of this sample is uncertain. Each CDR3 is given with its conserved first and last residue. The D gene is left open where the match is weak. Some rows have no size entry. The others give once, few or many, or a class for an expanded clone.

v_call: TRBV19
clone_size: NA
d_call: NA
cdr3_length: 13
j_call: TRBJ2-3
cdr3_nt: TGTGCCAGTAGTATAGGGGAGGCGGATACGCAGTATTTT
cdr3_aa: CASSIGEADTQYF

v_call: TRBV5-4
clone_size: NA
d_call: TRBD2
cdr3_length: 18
j_call: TRBJ2-6
cdr3_nt: TGTGCCAGCAGACAGGCTAGCGGGAGGGCCGCTGGGGCCAACGTCCTGACTTTC
cdr3_aa: CASRQASGRAAGANVLTF

v_call: TRBV29-1
clone_size: once
d_call: NA
cdr3_length: 13
j_call: TRBJ2-5
cdr3_nt: TGCAGCGTGAGAGGTTCCGCAGGGGAGACCCAGTACTTC
cdr3_aa: CSVRGSAGETQYF

v_call: TRBV6-6
clone_size: NA
d_call: TRBD2
cdr3_length: 15
j_call: TRBJ2-5
cdr3_nt: TGTGCCAGCACGATTCACACTAGCGGTCAAGAGACCCAGTACTTC
cdr3_aa: CASTIHTSGQETQYF

v_call: TRBV29-1
clone_size: NA
d_call: NA
cdr3_length: 14
j_call: TRBJ2-7
cdr3_nt: TGCAGCGTTGAGAAGCAGGGGGGACCTTACGAGCAGTACTTC
cdr3_aa: CSVEKQGGPYEQYF

v_call: TRBV3-1/TRBV3-2
clone_size: few
d_call: TRBD1
cdr3_length: 18
j_call: TRBJ2-2
cdr3_nt: TGTGCCAGCAGCCAAGATCGGGGAACAGGGGTGATCACCGGGGAGCTGTTTTTT
cdr3_aa: CASSQDRGTGVITGELFF

v_call: TRBV7-9
clone_size: NA
d_call: NA
cdr3_length: 13
j_call: TRBJ2-4
cdr3_nt: TGTGCCAGCAGCTTAGGCCGGGGAGACATTCAGTACTTC
cdr3_aa: CASSLGRGDIQYF

v_call: TRBV7-9
clone_size: NA
d_call: TRBD1
cdr3_length: 14
j_call: TRBJ2-4
cdr3_nt: TGTGCCAGCAGCCGGGACAGGGCGCAAAACATTCAGTACTTC
cdr3_aa: CASSRDRAQNIQYF

v_call: TRBV3-1/TRBV3-2
clone_size: once
d_call: NA
cdr3_length: 14
j_call: TRBJ1-1
cdr3_nt: TGTGCCAGCAGCCACGCCGCGGGGAACACTGAAGCTTTCTTT
cdr3_aa: CASSHAAGNTEAFF

v_call: TRBV7-2
clone_size: NA
d_call: TRBD2
cdr3_length: 16
j_call: TRBJ2-2
cdr3_nt: TGTGCCAGCAGCCCCGGACTAGCGGGTGGTACCGGGGAGCTGTTTTTT
cdr3_aa: CASSPGLAGGTGELFF

v_call: TRBV6-4
clone_size: NA
d_call: TRBD1
cdr3_length: 14
j_call: TRBJ2-1
cdr3_nt: TGTGCCAGCAGTCCGGGACAGCGGTACAATGAGCAGTTCTTC
cdr3_aa: CASSPGQRYNEQFF

v_call: TRBV29-1
clone_size: NA
d_call: TRBD2
cdr3_length: 14
j_call: TRBJ2-1
cdr3_nt: TGCAGCGCCGGCGGGACTAGCGCATACAATGAGCAGTTCTTC
cdr3_aa: CSAGGTSAYNEQFF

v_call: TRBV7-9
clone_size: NA
d_call: TRBD1
cdr3_length: 14
j_call: TRBJ2-7
cdr3_nt: TGTGCCAGCAGCTTTTGGGACAGACCCTACGAGCAGTACTTC
cdr3_aa: CASSFWDRPYEQYF

v_call: TRBV6-5
clone_size: NA
d_call: NA
cdr3_length: 14
j_call: TRBJ2-1
cdr3_nt: TGTGCCAGCAGTAGCGACAGAGCCTACAATGAGCAGTTCTTC
cdr3_aa: CASSSDRAYNEQFF

v_call: TRBV5-1
clone_size: NA
d_call: TRBD2
cdr3_length: 19
j_call: TRBJ2-1
cdr3_nt: TGCGCCAGCAGCTCAGGACTAGCGGGACCACGCGAGGGGGACAATGAGCAGTTCTTC
cdr3_aa: CASSSGLAGPREGDNEQFF

v_call: TRBV2
clone_size: NA
d_call: NA
cdr3_length: 13
j_call: TRBJ1-5
cdr3_nt: TGTGCCAGCAGCCAGGCGATGAATCAGCCCCAGCATTTT
cdr3_aa: CASSQAMNQPQHF

v_call: TRBV5-1
clone_size: few
d_call: TRBD1
cdr3_length: 16
j_call: TRBJ2-7
cdr3_nt: TGCGCCAGCAGCTCCGATCCGTCCGGGACAGGGGGCGAGCAGTACTTC
cdr3_aa: CASSSDPSGTGGEQYF

v_call: TRBV2
clone_size: NA
d_call: TRBD1
cdr3_length: 14
j_call: TRBJ1-6
cdr3_nt: TGTGCCAGCAGTTCACAGGGGAGAAGATCACCCCTCCACTTT
cdr3_aa: CASSSQGRRSPLHF

v_call: TRBV9
clone_size: NA
d_call: NA
cdr3_length: 15
j_call: TRBJ1-4
cdr3_nt: TGTGCCAGCAGCATGTACGGGGAGCCAAATGAAAAACTGTTTTTT
cdr3_aa: CASSMYGEPNEKLFF

v_call: TRBV5-8
clone_size: NA
d_call: NA
cdr3_length: 18
j_call: TRBJ2-6
cdr3_nt: TGTGCCAGCAGCCTACCTTGGGGGGATAGCCCTGGGGCCAACGTCCTGACTTTC
cdr3_aa: CASSLPWGDSPGANVLTF

v_call: TRBV30
clone_size: NA
d_call: TRBD1
cdr3_length: 13
j_call: TRBJ1-6
cdr3_nt: TGTGCCTGGAGTACGGGACAGAATTCACCCCTCCACTTT
cdr3_aa: CAWSTGQNSPLHF

v_call: TRBV27
clone_size: once
d_call: TRBD1
cdr3_length: 17
j_call: TRBJ1-6
cdr3_nt: TGTGCCAGCAGTTCCCGGACAGGGAAAAGCCCCAATTCACCCCTCCACTTT
cdr3_aa: CASSSRTGKSPNSPLHF

v_call: TRBV5-8
clone_size: NA
d_call: NA
cdr3_length: 16
j_call: TRBJ1-4
cdr3_nt: TGTGCCAGCAGCTCACCAGATGCCGCAACTAATGAAAAACTGTTTTTT
cdr3_aa: CASSSPDAATNEKLFF

v_call: TRBV6-5
clone_size: NA
d_call: NA
cdr3_length: 13
j_call: TRBJ2-1
cdr3_nt: TGTGCCACCCGACTAGGGATCCTCAATGAGCAGTTCTTC
cdr3_aa: CATRLGILNEQFF

v_call: TRBV4-1
clone_size: NA
d_call: TRBD2
cdr3_length: 16
j_call: TRBJ2-2
cdr3_nt: TGCGCCAGCAGCCACCCTAGCGGGAGCGGCACCGGGGAGCTGTTTTTT
cdr3_aa: CASSHPSGSGTGELFF

v_call: TRBV7-2
clone_size: NA
d_call: NA
cdr3_length: 15
j_call: TRBJ2-5
cdr3_nt: TGTGCCAGCACCCACGGGTATTGGGGAGGAGAGACCCAGTACTTC
cdr3_aa: CASTHGYWGGETQYF

v_call: TRBV21-1
clone_size: NA
d_call: NA
cdr3_length: 19
j_call: TRBJ2-2
cdr3_nt: TGTGCCAGCAGCTCTAGGGCTAGCGGGAGTTTTAGTGTAAGCGGGGAGCTGTTTTTT
cdr3_aa: CASSSRASGSFSVSGELFF

v_call: TRBV7-9
clone_size: NA
d_call: NA
cdr3_length: 14
j_call: TRBJ2-7
cdr3_nt: TGTGCCAGCAGCCCCGGTCCTTACCCCTACGAGCAGTACTTC
cdr3_aa: CASSPGPYPYEQYF

v_call: TRBV14
clone_size: NA
d_call: NA
cdr3_length: 15
j_call: TRBJ2-7
cdr3_nt: TGTGCCAGCAGCCAAGTCATTAGCACATCCTACGAGCAGTACTTC
cdr3_aa: CASSQVISTSYEQYF

v_call: TRBV6-5
clone_size: NA
d_call: NA
cdr3_length: 16
j_call: TRBJ2-4
cdr3_nt: TGTGCCAGCAGTTATGGGGGCATAGCCCATAAAAACATTCAGTACTTC
cdr3_aa: CASSYGGIAHKNIQYF

v_call: TRBV28
clone_size: NA
d_call: NA
cdr3_length: 14
j_call: TRBJ2-5
cdr3_nt: TGTGCCAGCAGTTTAACGGGGGTCCAAGAGACCCAGTACTTC
cdr3_aa: CASSLTGVQETQYF

v_call: TRBV2
clone_size: NA
d_call: TRBD1
cdr3_length: 15
j_call: TRBJ1-1
cdr3_nt: TGTGCCAGCAGTGGGACAGGGGCCCCTACGACTGAAGCTTTCTTT
cdr3_aa: CASSGTGAPTTEAFF

v_call: TRBV9
clone_size: NA
d_call: NA
cdr3_length: 17
j_call: TRBJ1-2
cdr3_nt: TGTGCCAGCAGCGTAGACGGATCGACGGAGCTCCTCTATGGCTACACCTTC
cdr3_aa: CASSVDGSTELLYGYTF

v_call: TRBV11-2
clone_size: NA
d_call: TRBD1
cdr3_length: 14
j_call: TRBJ1-5
cdr3_nt: TGTGCCAGCAGTTCCGGGACAGGGGGCGAGCCCCAGCATTTT
cdr3_aa: CASSSGTGGEPQHF

v_call: TRBV14
clone_size: NA
d_call: TRBD2
cdr3_length: 16
j_call: TRBJ2-7
cdr3_nt: TGTGCCAGCAGCCAAGGTCGCCCTAGCGGGGCCTACGAGCAGTACTTC
cdr3_aa: CASSQGRPSGAYEQYF

v_call: TRBV18
clone_size: NA
d_call: TRBD2
cdr3_length: 17
j_call: TRBJ2-2
cdr3_nt: TGTGCCAGCTCACCAAGGGGAGGACTAGTCAAGGTCGGGGAGCTGTTTTTT
cdr3_aa: CASSPRGGLVKVGELFF

v_call: TRBV18
clone_size: NA
d_call: NA
cdr3_length: 16
j_call: TRBJ1-3
cdr3_nt: TGTGCCAGCTCACCGAGACAGTCCCACTCTGGAAACACCATATATTTT
cdr3_aa: CASSPRQSHSGNTIYF

v_call: TRBV10-3
clone_size: NA
d_call: TRBD2
cdr3_length: 14
j_call: TRBJ2-1
cdr3_nt: TGTGCCATCACTACGGGACTAGCGGGATTACATCTGTTCTTC
cdr3_aa: CAITTGLAGLHLFF

v_call: TRBV6-4
clone_size: NA
d_call: TRBD2
cdr3_length: 14
j_call: TRBJ2-7
cdr3_nt: TGTGCCAGCAGATCGGGAGGTCTTTCCTACGAGCAGTACTTC
cdr3_aa: CASRSGGLSYEQYF

v_call: TRBV19
clone_size: NA
d_call: NA
cdr3_length: 15
j_call: TRBJ2-5
cdr3_nt: TGTGCCAGTAGTATCGGACTCTCCGCATCAGAGACCCAGTACTTC
cdr3_aa: CASSIGLSASETQYF

v_call: TRBV9
clone_size: NA
d_call: TRBD1
cdr3_length: 13
j_call: TRBJ1-1
cdr3_nt: TGTGCCAGCAGCGTAGGAGGGGGCAGTGGAGCTTTCTTT
cdr3_aa: CASSVGGGSGAFF

v_call: TRBV5-1
clone_size: NA
d_call: TRBD2
cdr3_length: 17
j_call: TRBJ2-3
cdr3_nt: TGCGCCAGCAGCTTGGGGGCTAGCGGGAGTGGTACAGATACGCAGTATTTT
cdr3_aa: CASSLGASGSGTDTQYF

v_call: TRBV5-1
clone_size: once
d_call: NA
cdr3_length: 15
j_call: TRBJ2-2
cdr3_nt: TGCGCCAGCAGCTTGATGGGGGCGCACGGCGGGGAGCTGTTTTTT
cdr3_aa: CASSLMGAHGGELFF

v_call: TRBV27
clone_size: NA
d_call: TRBD1
cdr3_length: 14
j_call: TRBJ1-2
cdr3_nt: TGTGCCAGCAGTTCCGGACAGGGGAGGTATGGCTACACCTTC
cdr3_aa: CASSSGQGRYGYTF

v_call: TRBV10-2
clone_size: NA
d_call: TRBD1
cdr3_length: 19
j_call: TRBJ1-3
cdr3_nt: TGCGCCAGCAGTGAGTACGGGACAGAAGGTACCGGCGGCGGAAACACCATATATTTT
cdr3_aa: CASSEYGTEGTGGGNTIYF

v_call: TRBV19
clone_size: few
d_call: NA
cdr3_length: 14
j_call: TRBJ1-5
cdr3_nt: TGTGCCAGTAGTATAGGGTGGGGCGATCAGCCCCAGCATTTT
cdr3_aa: CASSIGWGDQPQHF